Below, 11 T cell receptor beta chains from the same sample are listed, as sequenced in a study of neurological immune-mediated disorders. Using its own MiXCR run on the 5' RACE reads, TCRdb lists one record per CDR3 protein. The repertoire consists of 65,000 to 80,000 distinct CDR3 sequences, with approximately 5% occurring once and the leading ten covering 2.2%. The sequencing input was PBMCs. The source of these receptors is a woman in her seventies with multiple sclerosis.

This clonotype appeared many times. The rearrangement links TRBV5-1 to TRBJ1-2; D unresolved. This CDR3 is built from 13 residues. Germline loops: CDR1 SGHRS, CDR2 YFSETQ. V dropped 0 bases and J dropped 8 bases, with 11 bases sitting between them. CDR3 bases: TGCGCCAGCAGCTTGGTACGGGAGTCGGGCTACACCTTC. This sequence encodes CASSLVRESGYTF.

This clonotype was seen ten or more times. This chain uses TRBV20-1 with TRBJ1-1; D gene ambiguous. This CDR3 spans 12 amino acids. Trimming pared 2 bases from V and 5 bases from J, leaving 9 bases between. Germline CDR1 and CDR2: DFQATT and SNEGSKA (reference sequence). The CDR3 DNA sequence: TGCAGTGCTAGATGGGTGGAGACTGAAGCTTTCTTT. Protein product: CSARWVETEAFF.

This clonotype was recorded at least ten times. The chain carries TRBV9 and TRBJ1-1; D is perhaps TRBD1 (5 bases). CDR1 is SGDLS, CDR2 YYNGEE, per germline. The CDR3 is 15 residues long. V was shortened by 1 base and J by 4 bases, with 14 bases between the two germline ends. In DNA, the CDR3 is TGTGCCAGCAGCGTAACCGAGGGGAGCGGCACTGAAGCTTTCTTT. Translation: CASSVTEGSGTEAFF. Combining the CDR3 with reference TRBV9 and TRBJ1-1 gives the whole variable domain DSGVTQTPKHLITATGQRVTLRCSPRSGDLSVYWYQQSLDQGLQFLIQYYNGEERAKGNILERFSAQQFPDLHSELNLSSLELGDSALYFCASSVTEGSGTEAFFGQGTRLTVV.

This clonotype showed up many times. The chain couples TRBV6-2 or TRBV6-3 to TRBJ2-2; D unresolved. Germline CDR1 MNHEY, CDR2 SVGEGT. V was trimmed by 2 bases and J by 6 bases, leaving 4 bases between them. CDR3 length: 12 amino acids. The CDR3 DNA sequence: TGTGCCAGCAGTTACGGGGCCGGGGAGCTGTTTTTT. Translated: CASSYGAGELFF.

This clonotype was counted at least ten times. The J gene is TRBJ2-5, the V gene TRBV5-5, with TRBD2 as a possible D gene (6 bases). The V gene's germline CDR1 is SGHKS and CDR2 YYEKEE (reference sequence). Trimming removed 4 bases at V and 2 bases at J, with 15 bases between. The CDR3 consists of 15 residues. Written as DNA, the CDR3 is TGTGCCAGCAGCCCTACTAGGGGAGGACAAGAGACCCAGTACTTC. Translated: CASSPTRGGQETQYF.

This clonotype was counted at least ten times. The chain employs TRBV5-6 and TRBJ2-5, with a possible D match to TRBD2 (5 bases). Germline V CDR1 and CDR2: SGHDT, YYEEEE. This CDR3 is built from 12 residues. Trimming left V 5 bases short and J 9 bases short, with 14 bases between. The CDR3, as DNA: TGTGCCAGCAGTTTTGGATCCGGGGCCCAGTACTTC. Encoded protein: CASSFGSGAQYF.

This clonotype was picked up many times. J is TRBJ2-4 and V is TRBV4-3; 7 bases fit TRBD1. V was pared by 0 bases and J by 8 bases, with 22 bases of the junction left unmatched. Germline CDR1 LGHNA, CDR2 YSLEER. The CDR3 has 20 amino acids. In DNA form, the CDR3 reads TGCGCCAGCAGCCAAGACCGACAGGGTTACCCCCCGGACGGATTAGACATTCAGTACTTC. This codes for CASSQDRQGYPPDGLDIQYF.

The chain combines TRBV12-3 or TRBV12-4 with TRBJ2-3, with D possibly matching TRBD2 (5 bases). V lost 8 bases and J lost 7, with 7 bases in between. The CDR3 consists of 10 residues. The CDR3 sequence is CASGRNTQYF. Written as DNA, the CDR3 is TGTGCCAGCGGGAGAAATACGCAGTATTTT.

At least ten counts were recorded for this clonotype. The chain couples TRBV7-9 to TRBJ2-5; D tentatively reads TRBD1 or TRBD2 (5 bases each). This CDR3 has 12 residues. The germline V and J ends were trimmed by 3 bases and 5 bases, with 7 bases remaining between them. Germline CDR1 reads SEHNR; CDR2 reads FQNEAQ (reference sequence). This CDR3 is CASSLRGETQYF. For the CDR3, the DNA is TGTGCCAGCAGCTTGAGGGGTGAGACCCAGTACTTC.

This clonotype has a count of ten or more. The chain uses TRBV6-6 and TRBJ2-6; D uncertain. V dropped 6 bases and J dropped 0 bases, with 12 bases sitting between them. The CDR3 contains 16 residues. Germline-derived CDR1 and CDR2 are MNHNY and SVGAGI (reference sequence). CDR3 coding DNA: TGTGCCAGCAGCCCCGTAGATAGCTCTGGGGCCAACGTCCTGACTTTC. Translated, it gives CASSPVDSSGANVLTF.

At least ten counts were recorded for this clonotype. The gene calls are TRBV5-6 and TRBJ2-3; D unclear. The CDR3 extends over 16 amino acids. V lost 4 bases and J lost 4, with 19 bases in between. The germline V gene encodes CDR1 SGHDT and CDR2 YYEEEE. CDR3 in DNA: TGTGCCAGCAGCCTTAGGACGGTTCGGCGAGCAGATACGCAGTATTTT. It translates to CASSLRTVRRADTQYF.